Listed below are T cell receptor beta chains from one sample, sequenced in a study of blood T cell repertoires in COVID-19. Assay: immunoSEQ multiplex PCR; the TCRdb copy retains only in-frame clones and omits some. The sample has about 310,000 clones; 85% are singletons. Material for sequencing was PBMCs or T cells enriched from blood (not recorded which). Receptors originate from a woman aged 25-40 years who had been exposed to COVID-19. The CDR3 runs from the conserved cysteine through the conserved F or W.

j_call: TRBJ2-7
v_call: TRBV7-2
cdr3_aa: CASSLEYGLGEQYF

j_call: TRBJ1-5
v_call: TRBV6-5
cdr3_aa: CASILDRGNQPQHF

j_call: TRBJ1-5
v_call: TRBV19
cdr3_aa: CASSIARHSNQPQHF

j_call: TRBJ1-1
v_call: TRBV7-6
cdr3_aa: CASSRDRGLTEAFF

j_call: TRBJ2-7
v_call: TRBV27
cdr3_aa: CASRKAFGTSGYEQYF

j_call: TRBJ1-2
v_call: TRBV10-3
cdr3_aa: CAISETGEYGYTF

j_call: TRBJ1-2
v_call: TRBV24-1
cdr3_aa: CATSDSRANYGYTF

j_call: TRBJ1-2
v_call: TRBV7-9
cdr3_aa: CASSSLTGANYGYTF

j_call: TRBJ2-3
v_call: TRBV27
cdr3_aa: CASSLSAGGSTDTQYF

j_call: TRBJ1-4
v_call: TRBV28
cdr3_aa: CASSIRQTNEKLFF

j_call: TRBJ2-3
v_call: TRBV4-3
cdr3_aa: CASSQGGNTDTQYF

j_call: TRBJ2-3
v_call: TRBV14
cdr3_aa: CASSQTSGRLDTQYF

j_call: TRBJ1-1
v_call: TRBV2
cdr3_aa: CASWRQENTEAFF

j_call: TRBJ2-1
v_call: TRBV28
cdr3_aa: CASSSTIIRDRVDNEQFF

j_call: TRBJ1-1
v_call: TRBV19
cdr3_aa: CASSIKAQGTEAFF

j_call: TRBJ1-5
v_call: TRBV5-4
cdr3_aa: CASSYPGSNQPQHF

j_call: TRBJ2-5
v_call: TRBV7-9
cdr3_aa: CASSSSRVGRGLQTQYF

j_call: TRBJ1-4
v_call: TRBV30
cdr3_aa: CACTLGQDGKLFF

j_call: TRBJ1-3
v_call: TRBV7-3
cdr3_aa: CASSLGQWGPRNTIYF

j_call: TRBJ2-5
v_call: TRBV30
cdr3_aa: CAWSVLAGGLWVETQYF

j_call: TRBJ2-2
v_call: TRBV6-5
cdr3_aa: CASSYSPGDTGELFF

j_call: TRBJ2-1
v_call: TRBV11-1
cdr3_aa: CASSSTSGRAGEQFF

j_call: TRBJ1-6
v_call: TRBV27
cdr3_aa: CASSHRQGNSPLHF